This T cell receptor (beta chain) was observed in a study of T cell responses to AZD1222 COVID-19 vaccine. General study results and limits: At baseline, just five to seven AZD1222 recipients tested seropositive.

The CDR3 totals 15 residues. Germline V gives CDR1 ENHRY, CDR2 SYGVKD. Trimming cost V 8 bases and J 5 bases; bases outside gene matches: 13. Libraries were prepared by immunoSEQ multiplex PCR; TCRdb keeps only in-frame clonotypes and omits some of them. The table lists around 95,000 clones, just under 90% of them singletons. Comments on this clone: Its antigen is undetermined.

The sequence was obtained from an adult in good health. Source: peripheral blood, taken on day 0 of AZD1222 vaccination. The chain employs TRBV10-3 and TRBJ2-7; 9 positions match TRBD1. The chain's CDR3 is CAISDAGTGTHEQYF. The CDR3 DNA reads as TGTGCCATCTCGGATGCCGGGACAGGGACCCACGAGCAGTACTTC.